The 22 T cell receptor beta chains below were found in one sample sequenced in a study of blood T cell repertoires in COVID-19. Here immunoSEQ multiplex PCR was the method, and the copy in TCRdb shows in-frame clones only, minus some. Counted here are about 140,000 clones, 70% to 90% occurring once; the ten biggest clones make up 2.5% to 3%. The sequenced sample was peripheral blood. The receptors come from a man aged 45-65 years with acute or convalescent COVID-19.

This clone has a single count. The CDR3 sequence: CASSQRGFNTEAFF. The CDR3 coding sequence is TGTGCCAGCAGCCAAAGGGGCTTTAACACTGAAGCTTTCTTT. The J gene is TRBJ1-1, the V gene TRBV3-1 (or the pseudogene TRBV3-2); tentatively, D is TRBD1 (5 bases). Trimming removed 2 bases at V and 2 bases at J, with 9 bases between. CDR1 and CDR2 (germline): LGHDT, YNNKEL (reference sequence). This CDR3 spans 14 amino acids.

This chain joins TRBV7-9 and TRBJ2-5; TRBD1 matches at 10 bases. The CDR3 contains 15 residues. Germline CDR1 is SEHNR and CDR2 is FQNEAQ (reference sequence). The V and J ends lost 4 bases and 4 bases, in that order; junction bases with no gene match: 6. CDR3: CASSSRDRGRETQYF. CDR3 nucleotide sequence: TGTGCCAGCAGCTCCCGGGACAGGGGAAGAGAGACCCAGTACTTC.

The chain joins TRBV6-6 to TRBJ1-1, with D unresolved. The CDR3 loop spans 11 amino acids. Germline lookup yields CDR1 MNHNY and CDR2 SVGAGI (reference sequence). V was clipped by 2 bases and J by 7 bases, with 5 bases between them. The CDR3 protein is CASSYTVEAFF. In nucleotides, the CDR3 is TGTGCCAGCAGTTACACAGTTGAAGCTTTCTTT.

The chain couples TRBV19 to TRBJ2-3, with D possibly matching TRBD2 (5 bases). Trimming left V 5 bases short and J 0 bases short, with 9 bases between. The CDR3 has 14 amino acids. Germline V gene data show CDR1 as LNHDA and CDR2 as SQIVND (reference sequence). This CDR3 reads CASSLRESTDTQYF. DNA for the CDR3: TGTGCCAGTAGTTTAAGGGAGAGCACAGATACGCAGTATTTT.

The CDR3: CAWTPGQGTGELFF. CDR3 bases: TGTGCCTGGACCCCGGGACAGGGTACCGGGGAGCTGTTTTTT. The genes are TRBV30 and TRBJ2-2; TRBD1 aligns across 9 bases. Germline V gene data show CDR1 as GTSNPN and CDR2 as SVGIG (reference sequence). CDR3 length: 14 residues. Trimming cost V 4 bases and J 5 bases; bases outside gene matches: 5.

The chain is built from TRBV6-4 and TRBJ1-6; unclear D gene. The CDR3 length is 15 residues. Trimming cost V 7 bases and J 7 bases, with 17 bases left between them. Germline CDR1 reads MRHNA; CDR2 reads SNTAGT. CDR3 loop: CASTDREPDNSPLHF. CDR3 bases: TGTGCCAGCACCGACCGGGAACCAGACAATTCACCCCTCCACTTT.

The rearrangement joins TRBV7-9 to TRBJ1-1, with D possibly being TRBD1 (5 bases). CDR3 length: 14 amino acids. V gave up 8 bases and J gave up 1 base, with 14 bases separating them. CDR1 is SEHNR and CDR2 is FQNEAQ in the germline V gene (reference sequence). The CDR3: CASSERGRNTEAFF. CDR3 in DNA: TGTGCCAGCTCCGAAAGGGGTAGGAACACTGAAGCTTTCTTT.

The genes are TRBV6-5 and TRBJ2-5; D possibly corresponds to TRBD1 (6 bases). Trimming took 6 bases from V and 1 from J, leaving 15 bases between them. CDR1 is MNHEY, CDR2 SVGAGI, per germline. The CDR3 runs to 15 residues. The CDR3 nucleotides are TGTGCCAGCAGCCAATCGACAGGAGCCCAAGAGACCCAGTACTTC. Protein: CASSQSTGAQETQYF.

This chain links TRBV10-3 with TRBJ1-4; D may be TRBD1 (6 bases). The CDR3 has 16 residues. Trimming cost V 3 bases and J 5 bases, with 16 bases left between them. The germline gives CDR1 ENHRY, CDR2 SYGVKD. The CDR3 nucleotides read TGTGCCATCAGTGATTCCCCGACAGGAGGAAATGAAAAACTGTTTTTT. Amino acids: CAISDSPTGGNEKLFF.

V usage is TRBV28 and J usage is TRBJ2-2, with 9 bases that match TRBD1. The germline V gene has CDR1 MDHEN and CDR2 SYDVKM. CDR3 length equals 16 residues. The trim removed 3 bases at V and 1 base at J, leaving 3 bases unmatched. CDR3 loop: CASSFDRGKNTGELFF. CDR3 in DNA: TGTGCCAGCAGTTTCGACAGGGGGAAGAACACCGGGGAGCTGTTTTTT.

Of note for this clone: The same CDR3 is also encoded by other DNA sequences in this sample. The chain couples TRBV28 to TRBJ2-7, with D maybe TRBD2 (6 bases). The CDR3 extends over 12 amino acids. With 6 bases removed from V and 4 bases from J, the gap between germline ends came to 10 bases. The germline CDR1 and CDR2 sequences are MDHEN and SYDVKM. The CDR3 here is CASRTGDYEQYF. In DNA, the CDR3 is TGTGCCAGCAGGACGGGAGATTACGAGCAGTACTTC.

The genes are TRBV10-3 and TRBJ2-5; 8 positions match TRBD1. The CDR3 length is 14 residues. Germline loops: CDR1 ENHRY, CDR2 SYGVKD. Losses at the gene ends were 4 bases for V and 4 bases for J; bases not matched to a gene: 5. The DNA for the CDR3 is TGTGCCATCAGTGGAGGACAGGGTGGAGAGACCCAGTACTTC. Translation gives CAISGGQGGETQYF.

The chain has TRBV9 and TRBJ1-2; a possible D gene is TRBD1 (5 bases). The V and J ends lost 0 bases and 0 bases respectively, with 9 bases between them. Germline lookup yields CDR1 SGDLS and CDR2 YYNGEE. This CDR3 contains 15 residues. CDR3 amino acids: CASSVEVGANYGYTF. The CDR3 nucleotides are TGTGCCAGCAGCGTAGAGGTAGGGGCTAACTATGGCTACACCTTC.

V gene TRBV10-2 combines with J gene TRBJ1-1; possibly TRBD1 for D (5 bases). Germline loops: CDR1 WSHSY, CDR2 SAAADI. The CDR3 contains 13 residues. V shed 7 bases and J shed 1 base, with 10 bases lying between them. The CDR3 loop is CASTLTENTEAFF. In nucleotides, the CDR3 is TGCGCCAGCACCTTGACAGAGAACACTGAAGCTTTCTTT.

The CDR3 DNA follows: TGTGCCAGCAGCTCAGACAATGAGCAGTTCTTC. It is translated as CASSSDNEQFF. V is TRBV7-3 and J is TRBJ2-1; D remains ambiguous. This CDR3 is built from 11 residues. Germline CDR1 reads SGHTA; CDR2 reads FQGTGA. The V end was cut by 4 bases, the J end by 5 bases, with 3 bases between. Using reference TRBV7-3 and TRBJ2-1 for the parts outside the CDR3, the full variable domain is GAGVSQTPSNKVTEKGKYVELRCDPISGHTALYWYRQSLGQGPEFLIYFQGTGAADDSGLPNDRFFAVRPEGSVSTLKIQRTERGDSAVYLCASSSDNEQFFGPGTRLTVL.

The chain uses TRBV5-1 and TRBJ1-2; D is undetermined. Germline values: CDR1 SGHRS, CDR2 YFSETQ. The V end was cut by 4 bases, the J end by 2 bases, with 9 bases between. This CDR3 is 13 amino acids long. CDR3 sequence (DNA): TGCGCCAGCAGCGTTGATACAAACTATGGCTACACCTTC. It codes for CASSVDTNYGYTF.

CDR3 protein: CASSLTRTETNTEAFF. For the CDR3, the DNA is TGCGCCAGCAGCCTCACTCGGACAGAAACGAACACTGAAGCTTTCTTT. The chain is built from TRBV5-1 and TRBJ1-1; maybe TRBD1 (6 bases). V lost 4 bases and J lost 1, with 17 bases in between. The CDR3 has 16 residues. Germline CDR1 SGHRS, CDR2 YFSETQ.

This chain links TRBV5-1 with TRBJ2-6; D not resolved. Germline values: CDR1 SGHRS, CDR2 YFSETQ. Trimming left V 1 base short and J 0 bases short, with 20 bases between. The CDR3 loop spans 20 amino acids. The CDR3 coding sequence is TGCGCCAGCAGCTTGTTTCCGTTAGACGGCGGAAGCTCTGGGGCCAACGTCCTGACTTTC. Protein sequence: CASSLFPLDGGSSGANVLTF.

The CDR3 region is CSPSKGDMNYGYTF. The DNA of the CDR3 is TGCAGCCCTTCAAAGGGGGACATGAACTATGGCTACACCTTC. The J gene is TRBJ1-2, the V gene TRBV29-1; a possible D gene is TRBD1 (6 bases). V was pared by 8 bases and J by 2 bases, with 18 bases between. The CDR3 has 14 residues. Germline CDR1 is SQVTM and CDR2 is ANQGSEA. The complete variable domain, with remaining parts taken from reference TRBV29-1 and TRBJ1-2, reads SAVISQKPSRDICQRGTSLTIQCQVDSQVTMMFWYRQQPGQSLTLIATANQGSEATYESGFVIDKFPISRPNLTFSTLTVSNMSPEDSSIYLCSPSKGDMNYGYTFGSGTRLTVV.

The chain is built from TRBV11-2 and TRBJ2-3, with 7 bases identical to TRBD2. The CDR3 is made up of 17 amino acids. From germline, CDR1 is SGHAT and CDR2 FQNNGV. The V and J ends lost 3 bases and 7 bases, in that order; junction bases with no gene match: 16. The CDR3 reads CASSFPGTSVGGHTQYF. In DNA form, the CDR3 reads TGTGCCAGCAGCTTCCCGGGCACTAGCGTAGGCGGGCATACGCAGTATTTT.

V is TRBV9 and J is TRBJ2-1; weak D call: TRBD2 (6 bases). CDR1 is SGDLS, CDR2 YYNGEE, per germline. The ends were cut back, 4 bases at V and 3 bases at J, with 8 bases in the middle. This CDR3 spans 13 amino acids. The CDR3, as DNA: TGTGCCAGCAGCTTGGGACTCTACAATGAGCAGTTCTTC. Amino acid sequence: CASSLGLYNEQFF.

The genes are TRBV28 and TRBJ1-5; 7 positions match TRBD1. The CDR3 is made up of 15 amino acids. Trimming cost V 6 bases and J 3 bases; bases outside gene matches: 8. CDR1 and CDR2 from the germline V gene are MDHEN and SYDVKM. The CDR3 region is CASSNQGGHNQPQHF. The CDR3 nucleotides are TGTGCCAGCAGCAATCAGGGGGGCCACAATCAGCCCCAGCATTTT.